The source of this TCR beta chain is a study of blood T cell repertoires in COVID-19. V shed 6 bases, J shed 4 bases, and the junction held 5 bases outside the gene matches. The CDR3 has 13 amino acids. The germline V gene encodes CDR1 LNHDA and CDR2 SQIVND (reference sequence). TCRdb's table, derived via immunoSEQ multiplex PCR, lists solely in-frame clones and lacks some. The repertoire holds roughly 200,000 clones, with 80% to 90% as singletons. Sequenced: peripheral blood. The clonotype was recovered from a human donor in a cohort sampled during active COVID-19. The chain has TRBV19 and TRBJ1-2, with 7 bases that match TRBD1. In DNA, the CDR3 is TGTGCCAGTAGGACAGGGTGGAGCTATGGCTACACCTTC. Its protein product is CASRTGWSYGYTF.